This TCR beta chain was sequenced in a study of blood T cell repertoires in COVID-19. TCRdb's table, derived via immunoSEQ multiplex PCR, lists solely in-frame clones and lacks some. The repertoire consists of tens of thousands of clones, with 70% to 80% occurring once and the leading ten covering around 43%. The CDR3 contains 14 residues. J lost 4 bases, V lost 5 bases, and 6 bases had no gene match. Germline loops: CDR1 MDHEN, CDR2 SYDVKM. The origin of this receptor is a woman aged 70 to 79 with acute or convalescent COVID-19. The sample was peripheral blood. This sequence joins TRBV28 and TRBJ2-7, with 9 positions matching TRBD1. The DNA of the CDR3 is TGTGCCAGCAGTACTACACAGGGGGCATACGAGCAGTACTTC. Translation gives CASSTTQGAYEQYF.